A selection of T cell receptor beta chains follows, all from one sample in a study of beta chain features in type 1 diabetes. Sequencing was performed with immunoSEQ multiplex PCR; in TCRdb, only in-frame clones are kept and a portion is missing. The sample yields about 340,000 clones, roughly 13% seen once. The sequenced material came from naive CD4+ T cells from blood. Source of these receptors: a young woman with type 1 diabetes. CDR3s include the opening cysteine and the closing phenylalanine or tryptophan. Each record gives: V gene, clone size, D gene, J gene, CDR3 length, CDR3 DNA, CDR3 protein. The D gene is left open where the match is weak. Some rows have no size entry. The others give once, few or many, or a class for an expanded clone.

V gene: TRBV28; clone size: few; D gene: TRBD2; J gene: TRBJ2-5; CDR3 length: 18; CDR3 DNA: TGTGCCAGCAAGGGCGCACTAGGGTCTGGGGGGGGGCAAGAGACCCAGTACTTC; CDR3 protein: CASKGALGSGGGQETQYF
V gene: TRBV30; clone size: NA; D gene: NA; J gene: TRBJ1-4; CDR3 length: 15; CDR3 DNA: TGTGCCTGGAGCCTACAGGGAGCAACTAATGAAAAACTGTTTTTT; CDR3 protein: CAWSLQGATNEKLFF
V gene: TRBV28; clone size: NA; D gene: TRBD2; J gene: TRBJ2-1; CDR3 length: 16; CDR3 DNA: TGTGCCAGCAGTTTGGTTCCAGCGGGGTCCCACGATGAGCAGTTCTTC; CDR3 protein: CASSLVPAGSHDEQFF
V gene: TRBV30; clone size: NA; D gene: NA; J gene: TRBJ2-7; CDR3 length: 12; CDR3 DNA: TGTGCCTGGAGACGAATGGGCAACGAGCAGTACTTC; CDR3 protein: CAWRRMGNEQYF
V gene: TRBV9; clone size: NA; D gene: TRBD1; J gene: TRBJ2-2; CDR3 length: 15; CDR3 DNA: TGTGCCAGCAGCGTCGGACAGGGCTTCACCGGGGAGCTGTTTTTT; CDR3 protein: CASSVGQGFTGELFF
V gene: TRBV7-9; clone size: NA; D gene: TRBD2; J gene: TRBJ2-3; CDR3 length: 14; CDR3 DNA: TGTGCCAGCAGCCTTAGCGGGAGCACAGATACGCAGTATTTT; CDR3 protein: CASSLSGSTDTQYF
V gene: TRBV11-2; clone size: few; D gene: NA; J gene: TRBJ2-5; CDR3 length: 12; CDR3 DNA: TGTGCCAGCAGCTTAGCTCAAGAGACCCAGTACTTC; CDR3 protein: CASSLAQETQYF
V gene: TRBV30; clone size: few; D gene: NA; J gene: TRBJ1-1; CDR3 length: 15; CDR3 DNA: TGTGCCTGGAGTGTATTAGGACACATGAACACTGAAGCTTTCTTT; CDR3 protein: CAWSVLGHMNTEAFF
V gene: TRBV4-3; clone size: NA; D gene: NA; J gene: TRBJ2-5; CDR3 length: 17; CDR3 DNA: TGCGCCAGCAGCCAAGATTTGGCCCTTAGAGCGGGAGAGACCCAGTACTTC; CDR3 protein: CASSQDLALRAGETQYF
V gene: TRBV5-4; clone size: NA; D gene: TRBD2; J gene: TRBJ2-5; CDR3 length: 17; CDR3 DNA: TGTGCCAGCACCCTGGTGGGGGGGTATTCGTACCAAGAGACCCAGTACTTC; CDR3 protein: CASTLVGGYSYQETQYF
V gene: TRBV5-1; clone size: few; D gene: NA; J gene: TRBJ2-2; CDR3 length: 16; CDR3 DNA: TGCGCCAGCACCCTCTCATGGAGGGCGAACACCGGGGAGCTGTTTTTT; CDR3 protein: CASTLSWRANTGELFF
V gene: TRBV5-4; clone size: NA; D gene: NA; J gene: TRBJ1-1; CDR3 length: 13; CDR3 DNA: TGTGCCAGCATGAGGGCGCCGGGCACTGAAGCTTTCTTT; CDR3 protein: CASMRAPGTEAFF
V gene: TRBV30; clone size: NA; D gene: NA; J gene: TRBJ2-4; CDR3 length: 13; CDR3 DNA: TGTGCCTGGAGTGCGACTGACCTAGCGACACAGTACTTC; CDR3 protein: CAWSATDLATQYF
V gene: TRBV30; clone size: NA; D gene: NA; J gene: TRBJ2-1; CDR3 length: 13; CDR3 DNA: TGTGCCTCCGACCAGCGGACCTACAATGAGCAGTTCTTC; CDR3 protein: CASDQRTYNEQFF
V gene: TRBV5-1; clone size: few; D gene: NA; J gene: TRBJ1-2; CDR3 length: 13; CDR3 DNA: TGCGCCAGCAGGATGGACAGTATCGATGGCTACACCTTC; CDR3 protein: CASRMDSIDGYTF
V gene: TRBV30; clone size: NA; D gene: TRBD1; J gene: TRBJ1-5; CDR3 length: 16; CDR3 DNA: TGTGCCTGGAGTACGGACAGGGGGAGTTTCAATCAGCCCCAGCATTTT; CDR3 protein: CAWSTDRGSFNQPQHF
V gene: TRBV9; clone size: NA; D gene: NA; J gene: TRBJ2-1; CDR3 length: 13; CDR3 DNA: TGTGCCAGCAGCGTAGTCTCCCACAATGAGCAGTTCTTC; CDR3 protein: CASSVVSHNEQFF
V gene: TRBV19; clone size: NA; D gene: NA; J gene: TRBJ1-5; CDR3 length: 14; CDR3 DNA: TGTGCCAGTAGGGAAACAGGGTCGAATCAGCCCCAGCATTTT; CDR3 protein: CASRETGSNQPQHF
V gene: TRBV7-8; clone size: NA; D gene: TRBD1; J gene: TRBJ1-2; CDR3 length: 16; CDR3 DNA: TGTGCCAGCAGCTTAGAGGCTGGGAGACAGGGGAGAGGCTACACCTTC; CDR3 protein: CASSLEAGRQGRGYTF
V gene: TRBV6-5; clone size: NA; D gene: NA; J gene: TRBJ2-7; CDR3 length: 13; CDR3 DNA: TGTGCCATCACCTGCGTCGTTTCCTACGAGCAGTACTTC; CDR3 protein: CAITCVVSYEQYF
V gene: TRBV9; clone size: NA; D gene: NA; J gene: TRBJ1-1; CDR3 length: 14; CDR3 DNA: TGTGCCAGCAGCGTAGGGACAGTGAACACTGAAGCTTTCTTT; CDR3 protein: CASSVGTVNTEAFF
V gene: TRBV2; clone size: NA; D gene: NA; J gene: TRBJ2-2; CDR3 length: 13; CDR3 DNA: TGTGCCAGCACTAACCCCAACACCGGGGAGCTGTTTTTT; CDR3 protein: CASTNPNTGELFF
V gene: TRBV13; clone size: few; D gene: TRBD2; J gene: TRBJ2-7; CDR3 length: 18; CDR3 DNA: TGTGCCAGCAGCGAACCGGGACTAGCGGGCTCGCGTACTGACGAGCAGTACTTC; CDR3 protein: CASSEPGLAGSRTDEQYF
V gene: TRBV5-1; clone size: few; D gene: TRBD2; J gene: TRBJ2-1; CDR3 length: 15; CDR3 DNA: TGCGCCAGCAGCTTGGGGGGCGGGAGGGGCAATGAGCAGTTCTTC; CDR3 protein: CASSLGGGRGNEQFF
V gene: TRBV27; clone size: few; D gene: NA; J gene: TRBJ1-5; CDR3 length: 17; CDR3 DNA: TGTGCCAGCAGTTTTGTCGGCGACAGCCTAAACAATCAGCCCCAGCATTTT; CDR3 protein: CASSFVGDSLNNQPQHF
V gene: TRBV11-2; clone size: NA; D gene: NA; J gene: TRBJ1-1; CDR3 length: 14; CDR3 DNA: TGTGCCAGCAGCTTAGGTCCACAGAACACTGAAGCTTTCTTT; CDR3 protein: CASSLGPQNTEAFF
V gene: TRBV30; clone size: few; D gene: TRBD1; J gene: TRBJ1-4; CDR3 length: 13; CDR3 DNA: TGTGCCTGGAGTTGGACAGGGGCGGAAAAACTGTTTTTT; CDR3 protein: CAWSWTGAEKLFF
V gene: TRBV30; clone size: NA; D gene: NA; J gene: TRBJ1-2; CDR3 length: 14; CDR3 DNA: TGTGCCTGGACTACCAGGGGCCTTCGATATGGCTACACCTTC; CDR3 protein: CAWTTRGLRYGYTF
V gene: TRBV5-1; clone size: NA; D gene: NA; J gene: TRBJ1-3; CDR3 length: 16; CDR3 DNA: TGCGCCAGCAGCTTACGGGGAGGAACGGTCGGAAACACCATATATTTT; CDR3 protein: CASSLRGGTVGNTIYF
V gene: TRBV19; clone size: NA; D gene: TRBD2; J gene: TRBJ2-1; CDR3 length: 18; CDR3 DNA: TGTGCCAGTAGTCCAGTACAGGGGACTAGCGTAACCTACAATGAGCAGTTCTTC; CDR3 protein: CASSPVQGTSVTYNEQFF
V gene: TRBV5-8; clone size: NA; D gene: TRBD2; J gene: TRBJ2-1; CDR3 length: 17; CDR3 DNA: TGTGCCAGCAGCACGCCGGGACTAGCGAGCGCCTACAATGAGCAGTTCTTC; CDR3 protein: CASSTPGLASAYNEQFF
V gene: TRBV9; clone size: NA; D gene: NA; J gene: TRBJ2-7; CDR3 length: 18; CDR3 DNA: TGTGCCAGCAGCGTGAGCCCTGGGGGGCGGGAGTACGGCTACGAGCAGTACTTC; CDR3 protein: CASSVSPGGREYGYEQYF
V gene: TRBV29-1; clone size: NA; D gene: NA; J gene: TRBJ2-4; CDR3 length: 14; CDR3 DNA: TGCAGCGTTATAGGGGGTTTGGCCAAAAACATTCAGTACTTC; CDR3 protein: CSVIGGLAKNIQYF
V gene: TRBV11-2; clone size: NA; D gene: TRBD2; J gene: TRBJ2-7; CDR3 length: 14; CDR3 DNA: TGTGCCAGCAGAACTACAGCGGGAGGCCGAGAGCAGTACTTC; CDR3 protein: CASRTTAGGREQYF
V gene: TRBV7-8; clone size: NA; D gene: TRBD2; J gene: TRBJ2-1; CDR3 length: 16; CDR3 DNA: TGTGCCAGCAGAATATTTACCGGGACTAGTACGGAAAGGGCTTTCTTC; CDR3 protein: CASRIFTGTSTERAFF
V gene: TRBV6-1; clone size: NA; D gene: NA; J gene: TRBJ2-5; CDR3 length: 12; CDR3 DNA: TGTGCCGCCCAGGTCGGGGGAGAGACCCAGTACTTC; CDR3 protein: CAAQVGGETQYF
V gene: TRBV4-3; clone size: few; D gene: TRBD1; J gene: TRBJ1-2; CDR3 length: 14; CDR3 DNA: TGCGCCAGCAGCCAAGATGTGGCCAGGGGGAGCTACACCTTC; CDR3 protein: CASSQDVARGSYTF
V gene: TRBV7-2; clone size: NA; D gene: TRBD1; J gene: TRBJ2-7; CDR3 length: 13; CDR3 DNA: TGTGCCAGCAGCCGGGACAGGGGGCGCGAGCAGTACTTC; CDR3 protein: CASSRDRGREQYF
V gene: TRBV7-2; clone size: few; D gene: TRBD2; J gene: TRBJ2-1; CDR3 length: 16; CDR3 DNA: TGTGCCAGCAGCACGACTAGCGGGGTCTCCTACAATGAGCAGTTCTTC; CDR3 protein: CASSTTSGVSYNEQFF
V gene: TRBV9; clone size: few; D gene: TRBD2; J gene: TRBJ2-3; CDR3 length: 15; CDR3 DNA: TGTGCCAGCAGCCCCACTAGCGTAAGCACAGATACGCAGTATTTT; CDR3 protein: CASSPTSVSTDTQYF
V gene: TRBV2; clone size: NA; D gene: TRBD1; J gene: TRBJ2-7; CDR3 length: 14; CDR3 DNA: TGTGCCAGCAGCTCCGGGACAGGGCGATCCGAGCAGTACTTC; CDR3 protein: CASSSGTGRSEQYF
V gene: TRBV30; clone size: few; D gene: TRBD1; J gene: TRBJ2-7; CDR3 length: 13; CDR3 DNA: TGTGCCTGGTCCCGGGACAGGACAAACGAGCAGTACTTC; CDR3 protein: CAWSRDRTNEQYF
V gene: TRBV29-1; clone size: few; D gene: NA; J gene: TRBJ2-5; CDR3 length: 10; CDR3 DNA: TGCAGCGTTGTACAAGAGACCCAGTACTTC; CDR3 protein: CSVVQETQYF
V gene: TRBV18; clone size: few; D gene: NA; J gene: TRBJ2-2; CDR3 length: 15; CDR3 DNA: TGTGCCAGCTCACCGAGGACAGCGAACACCGGGGAGCTGTTTTTT; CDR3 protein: CASSPRTANTGELFF
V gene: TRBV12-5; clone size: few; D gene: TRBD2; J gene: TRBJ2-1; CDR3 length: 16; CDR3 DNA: TGTGCTAGTGGCCCCGCCATAGCGGGAGTAGGTAATGAGCAGTTCTTC; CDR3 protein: CASGPAIAGVGNEQFF
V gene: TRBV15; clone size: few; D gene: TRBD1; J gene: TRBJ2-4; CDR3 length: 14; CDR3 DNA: TGTGCCACCAGCAGGGGAGGACAGGGATACATTCAGTACTTC; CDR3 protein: CATSRGGQGYIQYF
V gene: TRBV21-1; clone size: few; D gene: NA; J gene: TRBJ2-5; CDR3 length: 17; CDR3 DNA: TGTGCCAGCAGCAAAGCGGTACGGTGGCGGCAGGGGGAGACCCAGTACTTC; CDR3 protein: CASSKAVRWRQGETQYF
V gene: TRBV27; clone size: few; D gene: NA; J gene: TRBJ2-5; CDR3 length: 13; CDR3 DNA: TGTGCCAGCAGGCTAGCCAAACAAGAGACCCAGTACTTC; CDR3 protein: CASRLAKQETQYF
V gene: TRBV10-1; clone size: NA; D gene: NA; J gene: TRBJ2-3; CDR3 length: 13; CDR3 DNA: TGCGCCAGCAGACGAGGGAATACAGATACGCAGTATTTT; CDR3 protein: CASRRGNTDTQYF
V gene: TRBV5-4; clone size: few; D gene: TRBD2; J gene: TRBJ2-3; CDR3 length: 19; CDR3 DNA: TGTGCCAGCAGCTTGGCGGGACTAGCGGGAGGGACTAGCACAGATACGCAGTATTTT; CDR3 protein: CASSLAGLAGGTSTDTQYF